One sample yielded the 20 T cell receptor beta chains listed below, sequenced in a study of shared clonotypes between healthy human individuals. The protocol was immunoSEQ multiplex PCR, while the TCRdb copy is restricted to in-frame clones and leaves out a portion. The sample lists around 1.1 million clones, about 84% seen once, with roughly 0.61% in the top ten. The sequenced material came from memory CD4+ T cells from PBMCs. Described subset: CD45RA-negative fraction. These receptors were obtained from a man aged 18 to 35 in good health. Some clones in this sample may be carry-over from other donors' samples.

The chain couples TRBV18 to TRBJ1-5; possible D gene TRBD1, 6 bases. This CDR3 has 15 amino acids. The ends were cut back, 5 bases at V and 0 bases at J, with 11 bases in the middle. CDR1 and CDR2 from the germline V gene are KGHSH and LQKENI. The CDR3, as DNA: TGTGCCAGCTCAGCGACAGGATATAGCAATCAGCCCCAGCATTTT. Its protein is CASSATGYSNQPQHF.

Notes on this clone: Possible read error: a much larger clone is one base away. This chain joins TRBV30 and TRBJ2-5, with a possible D match to TRBD2 (6 bases). The CDR3 covers 14 residues. The germline V and J ends were trimmed by 3 bases and 10 bases, with 21 bases remaining between them. Germline V CDR1 and CDR2: GTSNPN, SVGIG (reference sequence). The CDR3: CAWRDWRARGIQYF. CDR3 DNA sequence: TGTGCCTGGAGGGATTGGAGGGCTCGAGGGATCCAGTACTTC.

This clone was found once. V is TRBV28 and J is TRBJ1-5; D is possibly TRBD1 (5 bases). The germline gives CDR1 MDHEN, CDR2 SYDVKM. V gave up 8 bases and J gave up 4 bases, with 12 bases separating them. The CDR3 totals 13 residues. CDR3 region: CASGGTVNQPQHF. CDR3 DNA sequence: TGTGCCAGCGGGGGGACGGTAAATCAGCCCCAGCATTTT.

The rearrangement uses TRBV30 and TRBJ2-7; D is undetermined. This CDR3 region has 11 residues. With 3 bases removed from V and 4 bases from J, the gap between germline ends came to 7 bases. Germline CDR1 and CDR2: GTSNPN and SVGIG (reference sequence). Here the CDR3 reads CAWSRTYEQYF. Here the CDR3 DNA reads TGTGCCTGGAGCCGGACGTACGAGCAGTACTTC.

The J gene is TRBJ1-2, the V gene TRBV7-2; 11 nucleotides align to TRBD1. Losses at the gene ends were 4 bases for V and 8 bases for J; bases not matched to a gene: 6. CDR3 size: 14 residues. The germline gives CDR1 SGHTA, CDR2 FQGNSA. This CDR3 is CASSSGQGARGYTF. Here the CDR3 DNA reads TGTGCCAGCAGCTCCGGACAGGGGGCGAGAGGCTACACCTTC.

The chain carries TRBV2 and TRBJ2-3; D is possibly TRBD1 (6 bases). This CDR3 spans 15 amino acids. Per the germline V gene, CDR1 is SNHLY and CDR2 is FYNNEI. The ends were cut back, 4 bases at V and 0 bases at J, with 11 bases in the middle. CDR3 sequence reads: CASSGLGASTDTQYF. The CDR3 DNA reads TGTGCCAGCAGTGGCTTGGGGGCTAGCACAGATACGCAGTATTTT.

This sequence joins TRBV28 and TRBJ2-1; 7 nucleotides match TRBD1. Looked up from germline, CDR1 is MDHEN and CDR2 is SYDVKM. The junction had 13 bases not matched to a gene; V was cut back by 6 bases and J by 2 bases. The CDR3 spans 17 residues. The CDR3 nucleotides are TGTGCCAGCAGACACGCCCGGGGACAGAAAACCTACAATGAGCAGTTCTTC. This encodes CASRHARGQKTYNEQFF. The whole variable domain, filled in from reference TRBV28 and TRBJ2-1, reads DVKVTQSSRYLVKRTGEKVFLECVQDMDHENMFWYRQDPGLGLRLIYFSYDVKMKEKGDIPEGYSVSREKKERFSLILESASTNQTSMYLCASRHARGQKTYNEQFFGPGTRLTVL.

The rearrangement uses TRBV14 and TRBJ2-7; maybe TRBD1 (7 bases). V lost 4 bases, J lost 4 bases, and 17 bases lay in between. The CDR3 spans 15 residues. From germline, CDR1 is SGHDN and CDR2 FVKESK. CDR3 region: CASSLGAGGLYEQYF. The CDR3 DNA sequence: TGTGCCAGCAGCCTAGGTGCAGGGGGGCTTTACGAGCAGTACTTC.

This sequence joins TRBV11-3 and TRBJ2-1; the D gene is possibly TRBD2 (6 bases). There are 14 residues in the CDR3. In germline, CDR1 is SGHNT, CDR2 YENEEA. V dropped 7 bases and J dropped 7 bases, with 17 bases sitting between them. CDR3 region: CASTLGGNENEQFF. The CDR3 nucleotides are TGTGCCAGCACCTTGGGCGGGAACGAGAATGAGCAGTTCTTC.

As regards this clone: This sample also contains other DNA sequences that code for the same CDR3. V is TRBV28 and J is TRBJ2-5; D is undetermined. The CDR3 has 11 amino acids. The V gene lost 3 bases and the J gene lost 5 bases, with 4 bases spanning the gap. CDR1 is MDHEN and CDR2 is SYDVKM in the germline V gene. CDR3 sequence reads: CASSFYETQYF. The CDR3 region has the DNA TGTGCCAGCAGTTTCTACGAGACCCAGTACTTC.

The chain recombines TRBV30 with TRBJ1-1, with D unresolved. Germline loops: CDR1 GTSNPN, CDR2 SVGIG (reference sequence). The CDR3 extends over 12 amino acids. V was clipped by 2 bases and J by 2 bases, with 6 bases between them. The CDR3 region is CAWSRANTEAFF. The CDR3 region has the DNA TGTGCCTGGAGTAGGGCAAACACTGAAGCTTTCTTT.

The chain has TRBV11-2 and TRBJ2-1; 10 bases agree with TRBD2. Germline CDR1 and CDR2: SGHAT and FQNNGV. The CDR3 has 18 amino acids. The V gene end was trimmed by 1 base and the J gene end by 5 bases; junction bases not matched to a gene: 11. CDR3 DNA: TGTGCCAGCAGCTTAGTTGCTTCCGGACTAGCGGTAAACAATGAGCAGTTCTTC. This encodes CASSLVASGLAVNNEQFF.

A few counts support this clone. The chain carries TRBV21-1 and TRBJ2-1; the listed D gene, TRBD2, was not tested against the DNA. TRBV21-1 is given as a pseudogene. The CDR3 has 18 residues. Here the CDR3 reads CASSKEGSGGPPYNEQFF. CDR3 sequence (DNA): TGTGCCAGCAGCAAAGAGGGGTCGGGAGGGCCCCCCTACAATGAGCAGTTCTTC.

The genes are TRBV29-1 and TRBJ1-2, with 8 positions matching TRBD1. V shed 6 bases, J shed 0 bases, and the junction held 3 bases outside the gene matches. The CDR3 runs to 13 residues. In germline, CDR1 is SQVTM, CDR2 ANQGSEA. The CDR3: CSVGQDANYGYTF. Written as DNA, the CDR3 is TGCAGCGTGGGACAGGACGCTAACTATGGCTACACCTTC.

This clone showed up just once. At the DNA level, this CDR3 is encoded by other sequences in the same sample as well. The chain couples TRBV6-5 to TRBJ2-1; 13 bases line up with TRBD2. The CDR3 has 16 amino acids. Germline trimming cut 6 bases from V and 6 bases from J; bases unmatched to any gene: 8. Per the germline V gene, CDR1 is MNHEY and CDR2 is SVGAGI. The CDR3 here is CASSYLRTSGSNEQFF. CDR3 in DNA: TGTGCCAGCAGCTACCTGAGGACTAGCGGGAGCAATGAGCAGTTCTTC.

The chain recombines TRBV13 with TRBJ2-1; the D is unclear. V was trimmed by 5 bases and J by 5 bases, leaving 7 bases between them. CDR3 length: 12 amino acids. Germline V gene sequence: CDR1 PRHDT, CDR2 FYEKMQ (reference sequence). The CDR3 here is CASSPRHNEQFF. As DNA, the CDR3 is TGTGCCAGCAGCCCCCGACACAATGAGCAGTTCTTC.

V is TRBV7-9 and J is TRBJ1-4; 9 bases fit TRBD1. The germline V gene has CDR1 SEHNR and CDR2 FQNEAQ (reference sequence). This CDR3 spans 16 amino acids. V gave up 6 bases and J gave up 5 bases; unmatched junction bases: 10. This chain's CDR3 is CASSLRLDRGNEKLFF. Here the CDR3 DNA reads TGTGCCAGCAGTCTAAGGCTGGACAGGGGAAATGAAAAACTGTTTTTT.

This chain links TRBV27 with TRBJ2-1, with 12 bases identical to TRBD2. V trimming: 0 bases; J trimming: 2 bases; junction bases outside the gene matches: 8. The CDR3 length is 19 residues. Germline V CDR1 and CDR2: MNHEY, SMNVEV (reference sequence). The CDR3 here is CASSLSIPGLAGTYNEQFF. The CDR3, as DNA: TGTGCCAGCAGTTTATCCATCCCGGGACTAGCGGGTACCTACAATGAGCAGTTCTTC.

CDR3 nucleotides: TGTGCCAGCAGCCCAGACAGGACGAACACCGGGGAGCTGTTTTTT. Translated: CASSPDRTNTGELFF. This rearrangement joins TRBV7-2 to TRBJ2-2, with a tentative D call TRBD1 (6 bases). The CDR3 totals 15 residues. Trimming took 5 bases from V and 0 from J, leaving 10 bases between them. Germline V CDR1 and CDR2: SGHTA, FQGNSA.

This clone was counted once. The J gene is TRBJ1-1, the V gene TRBV6-1; the match to TRBD1 covers 7 bases. The junction had 6 bases not matched to a gene; V was cut back by 7 bases and J by 1 base. CDR1 and CDR2 from the germline V gene are MNHNS and SASEGT. The CDR3 length is 14 residues. For the CDR3, the DNA is TGTGCCAGCATTCCAGGGGGACCGAACACTGAAGCTTTCTTT. This gives the protein CASIPGGPNTEAFF.